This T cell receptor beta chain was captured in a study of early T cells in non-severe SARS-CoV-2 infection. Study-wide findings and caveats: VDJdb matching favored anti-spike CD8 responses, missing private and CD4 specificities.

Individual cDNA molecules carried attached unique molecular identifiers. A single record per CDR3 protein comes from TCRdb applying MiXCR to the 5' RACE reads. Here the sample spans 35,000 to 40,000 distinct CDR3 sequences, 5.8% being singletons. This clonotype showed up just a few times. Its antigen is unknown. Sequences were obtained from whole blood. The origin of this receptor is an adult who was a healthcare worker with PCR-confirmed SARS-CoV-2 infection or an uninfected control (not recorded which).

The CDR3 region has the DNA TGTGCCAGCAGCCGGGACGGGGTCTCCTACGAGCAGTACTTC. Its protein is CASSRDGVSYEQYF. This sequence joins TRBV28 and TRBJ2-7; D tentatively reads TRBD1 or TRBD2 (5 bases each). CDR3 length: 14 residues. V was clipped by 6 bases and J by 0 bases, with 12 bases between them. Germline V CDR1 and CDR2: MDHEN, SYDVKM.